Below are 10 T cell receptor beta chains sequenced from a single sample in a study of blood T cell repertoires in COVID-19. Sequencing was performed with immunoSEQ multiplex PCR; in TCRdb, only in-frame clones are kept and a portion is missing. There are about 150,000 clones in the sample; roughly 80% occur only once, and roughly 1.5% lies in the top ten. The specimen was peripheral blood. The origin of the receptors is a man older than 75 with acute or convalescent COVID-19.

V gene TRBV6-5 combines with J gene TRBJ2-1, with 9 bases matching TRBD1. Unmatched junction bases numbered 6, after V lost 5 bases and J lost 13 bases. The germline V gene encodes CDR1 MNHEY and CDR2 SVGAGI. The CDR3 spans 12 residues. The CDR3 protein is CASSPGTGNQFF. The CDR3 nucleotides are TGTGCCAGCAGTCCAGGGACAGGGAACCAGTTCTTC.

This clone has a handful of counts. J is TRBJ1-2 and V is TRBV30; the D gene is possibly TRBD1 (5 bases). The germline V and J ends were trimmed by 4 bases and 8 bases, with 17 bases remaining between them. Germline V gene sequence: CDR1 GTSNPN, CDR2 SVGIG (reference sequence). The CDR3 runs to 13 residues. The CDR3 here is CAWIGVHGAGYTF. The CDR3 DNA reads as TGTGCCTGGATCGGCGTCCATGGGGCAGGCTACACCTTC. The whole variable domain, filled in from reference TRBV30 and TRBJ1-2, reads SQTIHQWPATLVQPVGSPLSLECTVEGTSNPNLYWYRQAAGRGLQLLFYSVGIGQISSEVPQNLSASRPQDRQFILSSKKLLLSDSGFYLCAWIGVHGAGYTFGSGTRLTVV.

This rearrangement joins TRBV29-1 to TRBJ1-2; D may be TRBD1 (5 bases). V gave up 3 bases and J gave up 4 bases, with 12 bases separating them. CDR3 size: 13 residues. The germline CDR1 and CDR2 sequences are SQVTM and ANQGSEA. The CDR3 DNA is TGCAGCGTTGAGATTGGGGGGATCTATGGCTACACCTTC. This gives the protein CSVEIGGIYGYTF.

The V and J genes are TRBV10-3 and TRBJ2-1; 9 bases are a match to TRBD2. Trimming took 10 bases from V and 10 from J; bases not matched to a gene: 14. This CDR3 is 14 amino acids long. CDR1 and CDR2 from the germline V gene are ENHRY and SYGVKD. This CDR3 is CASRVGLANKEQFF. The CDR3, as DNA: TGTGCCAGCAGGGTGGGACTAGCTAATAAGGAGCAGTTCTTC.

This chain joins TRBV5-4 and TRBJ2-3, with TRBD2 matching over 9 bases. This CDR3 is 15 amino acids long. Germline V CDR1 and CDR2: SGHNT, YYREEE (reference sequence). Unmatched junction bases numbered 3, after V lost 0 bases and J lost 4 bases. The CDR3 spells CASSLERGASDTQYF. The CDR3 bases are TGTGCCAGCAGCTTGGAGCGGGGGGCATCAGATACGCAGTATTTT. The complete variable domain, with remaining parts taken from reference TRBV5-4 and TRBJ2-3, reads ETGVTQSPTHLIKTRGQQVTLRCSSQSGHNTVSWYQQALGQGPQFIFQYYREEENGRGNFPPRFSGLQFPNYSSELNVNALELDDSALYLCASSLERGASDTQYFGPGTRLTVL.

The CDR3: CASSLRQGSYEQYF. For the CDR3, the DNA is TGTGCCAGCAGCTTGAGACAGGGATCCTACGAGCAGTACTTC. This chain joins TRBV5-4 and TRBJ2-7; 7 nucleotides line up with TRBD1. This CDR3 comprises 14 residues. V lost 1 base to trimming and J lost 1 base; unmatched junction nucleotides: 2. Germline lookup yields CDR1 SGHNT and CDR2 YYREEE (reference sequence).

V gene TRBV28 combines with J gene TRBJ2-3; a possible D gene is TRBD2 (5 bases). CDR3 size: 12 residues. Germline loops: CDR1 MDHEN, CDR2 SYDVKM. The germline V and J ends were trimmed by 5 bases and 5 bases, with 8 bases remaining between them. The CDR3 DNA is TGTGCCAGCAGTGTCGAGGGAGATACGCAGTATTTT. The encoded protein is CASSVEGDTQYF. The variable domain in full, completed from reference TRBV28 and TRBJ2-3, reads DVKVTQSSRYLVKRTGEKVFLECVQDMDHENMFWYRQDPGLGLRLIYFSYDVKMKEKGDIPEGYSVSREKKERFSLILESASTNQTSMYLCASSVEGDTQYFGPGTRLTVL.

The CDR3 DNA sequence: TGTGCCAGCAGCTTTACCGGGACAACTAATGAAAAACTGTTTTTT. This encodes CASSFTGTTNEKLFF. The chain is built from TRBV7-9 and TRBJ1-4; D is uncertain. Germline V gives CDR1 SEHNR, CDR2 FQNEAQ (reference sequence). The CDR3 consists of 15 residues. Trimming took off 3 bases at V and 0 bases at J, with 8 bases between the two ends.

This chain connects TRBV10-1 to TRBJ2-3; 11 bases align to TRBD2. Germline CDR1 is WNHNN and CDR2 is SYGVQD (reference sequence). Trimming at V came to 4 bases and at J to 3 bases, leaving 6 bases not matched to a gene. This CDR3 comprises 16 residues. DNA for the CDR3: TGCGCCAGCAGTGGTCAGAGGACTAGCGGGACAGATACGCAGTATTTT. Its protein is CASSGQRTSGTDTQYF.

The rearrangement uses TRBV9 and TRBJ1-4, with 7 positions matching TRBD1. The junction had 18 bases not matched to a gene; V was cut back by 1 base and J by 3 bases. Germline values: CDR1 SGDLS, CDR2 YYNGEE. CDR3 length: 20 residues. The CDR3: CASSVFMPRDSRVSNEKLFF. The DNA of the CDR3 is TGTGCCAGCAGCGTATTCATGCCCCGGGACAGCCGAGTCTCTAATGAAAAACTGTTTTTT. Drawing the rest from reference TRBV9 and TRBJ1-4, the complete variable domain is DSGVTQTPKHLITATGQRVTLRCSPRSGDLSVYWYQQSLDQGLQFLIQYYNGEERAKGNILERFSAQQFPDLHSELNLSSLELGDSALYFCASSVFMPRDSRVSNEKLFFGSGTQLSVL.